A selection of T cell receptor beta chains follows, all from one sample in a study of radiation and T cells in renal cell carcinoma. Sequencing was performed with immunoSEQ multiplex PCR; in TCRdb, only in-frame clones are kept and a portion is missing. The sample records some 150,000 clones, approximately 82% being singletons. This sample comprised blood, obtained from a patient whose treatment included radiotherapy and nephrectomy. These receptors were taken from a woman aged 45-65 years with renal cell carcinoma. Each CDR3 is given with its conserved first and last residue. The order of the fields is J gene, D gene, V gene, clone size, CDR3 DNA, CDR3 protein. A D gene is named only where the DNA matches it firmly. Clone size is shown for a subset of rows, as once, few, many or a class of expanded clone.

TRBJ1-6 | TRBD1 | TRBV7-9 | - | TGTGCCAGCAGCAGGACAGGGAGGGATTCACCCCTCCACTTT | CASSRTGRDSPLHF
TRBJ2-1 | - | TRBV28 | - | TGTGCCAGCAGCGGCCCCGGGGCAAATGAGCAGTTCTTC | CASSGPGANEQFF
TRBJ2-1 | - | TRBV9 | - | TGTGCCAGCACTAAAGGGGAGCAGAATGAGCAGTTCTTC | CASTKGEQNEQFF
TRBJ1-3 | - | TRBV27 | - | TGTGCCAGCAGTCTAGGGGGGGCTGGAAACACCATATATTTT | CASSLGGAGNTIYF
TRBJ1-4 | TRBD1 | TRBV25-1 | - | TGTGCCAGCAGTTTCCGGACAGGTGAAAAACTGTTTTTT | CASSFRTGEKLFF
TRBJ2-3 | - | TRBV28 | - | TGTGCCAGCAGCCAAATCACAGATACGCAGTATTTT | CASSQITDTQYF
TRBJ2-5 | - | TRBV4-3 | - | TGCGCCAGCAGCCAAGAAGGAAGCCAAGAGACCCAGTACTTC | CASSQEGSQETQYF
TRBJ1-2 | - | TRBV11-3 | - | TGTGCCAGCAGCTCAGTAGACGGACGGTCATATGGCTACACCTTC | CASSSVDGRSYGYTF
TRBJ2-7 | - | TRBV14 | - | TGTGCCAGCAGCCAAAGATCGGGCCGGACCTACGAGCAGTACTTC | CASSQRSGRTYEQYF
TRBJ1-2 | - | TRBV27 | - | TGTGCCAGCAGTTTACAGGGTCCCGACTATGGCTACACCTTC | CASSLQGPDYGYTF
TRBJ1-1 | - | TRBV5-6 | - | TGTGCCAGCAGTCATCGGTCGGGGACTTACGGGAACACTGAAGCTTTCTTT | CASSHRSGTYGNTEAFF
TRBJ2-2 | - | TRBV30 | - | TGTGCCTGGAACAACGTCCCAAACACCGGGGAGCTGTTTTTT | CAWNNVPNTGELFF
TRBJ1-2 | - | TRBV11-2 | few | TGTGCCAGCAGCTTGAGTGGGGTAACCCACTATGGCTACACCTTC | CASSLSGVTHYGYTF
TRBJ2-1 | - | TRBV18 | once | TGTGCCAGCTCACGGCAAAAGGGGCTTGGTGGTGAGCAGTTCTTC | CASSRQKGLGGEQFF
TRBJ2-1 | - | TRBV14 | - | TGTGCCAGCAGCCGATTACAGGTTCGCGATGAGCAGTTCTTC | CASSRLQVRDEQFF
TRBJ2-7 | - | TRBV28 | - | TGTGCCAGCAGTTTGGAGGGCCCACAACACGAGCAGTACTTC | CASSLEGPQHEQYF
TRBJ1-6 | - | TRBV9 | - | TGTGCCAGCAGCAACCCCTTGGTGAAAATGAATTCACCCCTCCACTTT | CASSNPLVKMNSPLHF
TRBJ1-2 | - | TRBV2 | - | TGTGCCAGCAGTGGGTTCAGGGGAGACTATGGCTACACCTTC | CASSGFRGDYGYTF
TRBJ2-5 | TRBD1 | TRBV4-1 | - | TGCGCCAGCAGCCCCCGGACAGGACAAGAGACCCAGTACTTC | CASSPRTGQETQYF
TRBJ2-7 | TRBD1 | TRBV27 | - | TGTGCCAGCAGTTGGGGGACAGGGTACTACGAGCAGTACTTC | CASSWGTGYYEQYF
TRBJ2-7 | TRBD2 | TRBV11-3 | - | TGTGCCAGCAGCCTTGGACTAGCGGGAGTTATGGGGGAGCAGTACTTC | CASSLGLAGVMGEQYF
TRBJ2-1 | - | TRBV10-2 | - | TGCGCCAGCAGGGTCTTCGGGACTCAAAACAATGAGCAGTTCTTC | CASRVFGTQNNEQFF
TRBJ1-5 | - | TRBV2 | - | TGTGCCAGCACCGGGACGGACAATCAGCCCCAGCATTTT | CASTGTDNQPQHF
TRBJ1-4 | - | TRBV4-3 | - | TGCGCCAGCAGCCAAGAGCGGACAGCGGCAGTAAAACTGTTTTTT | CASSQERTAAVKLFF
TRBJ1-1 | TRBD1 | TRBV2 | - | TGTGCCAGCAGTTTCTCCCGGGACAGGGGCGGTTGGGGAAGCACTGAAGCTTTCTTT | CASSFSRDRGGWGSTEAFF
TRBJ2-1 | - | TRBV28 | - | TGTGCCAGCAGTTCCGTTTCGGACAGAACCTACAATGAGCAGTTCTTC | CASSSVSDRTYNEQFF
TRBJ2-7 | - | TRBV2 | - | TGTGCCAGCAGTGGCGAGGTCGAGCAGTACTTC | CASSGEVEQYF
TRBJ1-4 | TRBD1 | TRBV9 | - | TGTGCCAGCAGCGTAGGGACAGGGGGCCCTAATGAAAAACTGTTTTTT | CASSVGTGGPNEKLFF
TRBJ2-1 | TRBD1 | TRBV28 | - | TGTGCCAGCAAACTTCCGGGACAGGGGTCAATGGAGCAGTTCTTC | CASKLPGQGSMEQFF
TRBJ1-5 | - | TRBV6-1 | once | TGTGCCAGCATGCAGGGGCCTCAGTTAGGTCAGCCCCAGCATTTT | CASMQGPQLGQPQHF
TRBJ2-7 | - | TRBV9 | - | TGTGCCAGCAGCGTAGAAGGGGTCTACGAGCAGTACTTC | CASSVEGVYEQYF
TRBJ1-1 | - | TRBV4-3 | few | TGCGCCAGCAGCCAAGTAATGAACACTGAAGCTTTCTTT | CASSQVMNTEAFF
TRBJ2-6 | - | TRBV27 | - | TGTGCCAGCGGAATTTCTGGGGCCAACGTCCTGACTTTC | CASGISGANVLTF
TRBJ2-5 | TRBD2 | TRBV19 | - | TGTGCCAGTAGTATAGTCGTGACTAGCGGATACCAAGATAAGGAGACCCAGTACTTC | CASSIVVTSGYQDKETQYF
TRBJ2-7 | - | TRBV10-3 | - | TGTGCCATCAAGGCCGATGGGGGCTACGAGCAGTACTTC | CAIKADGGYEQYF
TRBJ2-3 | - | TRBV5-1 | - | TGCGCCAGCAGCTTGGAGCCGGAAAGCACAGATACGCAGTATTTT | CASSLEPESTDTQYF
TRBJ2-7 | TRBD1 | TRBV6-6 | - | TGTGCCAGCAGGGAGCCGGGACAGGGGCCCTACGAGCAGTACTTC | CASREPGQGPYEQYF
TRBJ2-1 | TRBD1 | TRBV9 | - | TGTGCCAGCAGCGTCCAGCCACAGGGGGAGACCTTCTACAATGAGCAGTTCTTC | CASSVQPQGETFYNEQFF
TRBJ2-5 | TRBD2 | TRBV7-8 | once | TGTGCCAGCAGCCAAGGACTAGCGGGGCAACAGGGGACCCAGTACTTC | CASSQGLAGQQGTQYF
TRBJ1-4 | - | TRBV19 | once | TGTGCCAGTAGTCCCTCGGGCACAAGAAATGAAAAACTGTTTTTT | CASSPSGTRNEKLFF
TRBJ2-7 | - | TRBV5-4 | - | TGTGCCAGCAGCCCGTCGGACGGTTACGAGCAGTACTTC | CASSPSDGYEQYF
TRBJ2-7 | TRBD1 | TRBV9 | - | TGTGCCAGCAGCGGAGACAGGGTCCTGGGCGAGCAGTACTTC | CASSGDRVLGEQYF
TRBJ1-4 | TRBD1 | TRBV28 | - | TGTGCCAGCGGACAGGGGACTAATGAAAAACTGTTTTTT | CASGQGTNEKLFF
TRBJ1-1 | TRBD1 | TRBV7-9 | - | TGTGCCAGCAGCTCCGAAACAGGGGCCACTGAAGCTTTCTTT | CASSSETGATEAFF
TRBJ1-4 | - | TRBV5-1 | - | TGCGCCAGCAGCTTGGAGGGACAAAAGGGCGAAAAACTGTTTTTT | CASSLEGQKGEKLFF
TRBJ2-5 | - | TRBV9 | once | TGTGCCAGCAGCCCCAGTCAGGGGAGGCCCCAAGAGACCCAGTACTTC | CASSPSQGRPQETQYF
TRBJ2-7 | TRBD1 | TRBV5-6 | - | TGTGCCAGCAGCTTGAAAAGGACAGGGATTTACTTC | CASSLKRTGIYF
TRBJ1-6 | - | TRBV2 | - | TGTGCCAGCAGATCGGACGGGGGCACCCTCCACTTT | CASRSDGGTLHF